This TCR beta chain is drawn from a study of neoadjuvant anti-PD-1 for oral cavity cancer. Study overall: Around day 43, patients without progression received a fourth nivolumab dose before surgery.

Data came from immunoSEQ multiplex PCR; TCRdb stores just in-frame clones and leaves some out. The table records around 18,000 clones, approximately 70% of them present only once. Germline V lookup: CDR1 WNHNN, CDR2 SYGVQD (reference sequence). Deletions cut 7 bases from V and 4 bases from J, with 10 bases between. This CDR3 comprises 12 residues. This sequence was found in a person aged 40 to 85 with oral cavity squamous cell carcinoma. The rearrangement links TRBV10-1 to TRBJ1-1; D gene unclear. Material: PBMCs, obtained before nivolumab (anti-PD-1) treatment. For the CDR3, the DNA is TGCGCCAGCAAAGGGTTCGGCACTGAAGCTTTCTTT. It codes for CASKGFGTEAFF.